The 20 T cell receptor delta chains below all came from one sample that was sequenced in a study of gamma-delta chains in newborns, infants, children. TCRdb re-analyzed the reads via CATT. The table lists roughly 7,900 delta-chain clones, approximately 3.1% of them singletons, with roughly 17% in the top ten. Sequencing was done on a sample of blood. These receptors were obtained from a child who was a newborn, infant or young child, either healthy, febrile or measles-vaccinated (not recorded which).

In this sample, this clone is medium-sized. Other DNA sequences in the sample encode the same CDR3. The chain is built from TRDV2 and TRDJ2; 9 bases fit TRDD3. With 2 bases clipped from V and 5 bases from J, the junction kept 5 bases outside the gene matches. Germline V lookup: CDR1 GEAIGNYY, CDR2 EKD. The CDR3 contains 15 residues. The CDR3 DNA follows: TGTGCCTGTGACAGGGGGCTGGGGGATACAGCACAACTCTTCTTT. Residues: CACDRGLGDTAQLFF.

The sample holds a few counts of this clone. Possible read error: a much larger clone is one base away. Other DNA sequences in this sample translate to the same CDR3. This rearrangement joins TRDV2 to TRDJ3, with D possibly matching TRDD3 (6 bases). Germline-derived CDR1 and CDR2 are GEAIGNYY and EKD. The CDR3 sequence is 18 residues long. The CDR3 sequence is CACDTAWGSSWDTRQMFF. The CDR3 coding sequence is TGTGCTTGTGACACCGCCTGGGGTTCCTCCTGGGACACCCGACAGATGTTTTTC.

In its sample, this clone is medium-sized (0.01 to 0.1%). Other DNA sequences within the sample encode an identical CDR3. The chain couples TRDV2 to TRDJ3; tentatively, D is TRDD3 (5 bases). Trimming stripped 0 bases from V and 0 bases from J, with 11 bases between. Germline V lookup: CDR1 GEAIGNYY, CDR2 EKD. The CDR3 runs 18 residues. The CDR3 sequence: CACDTWGPSSWDTRQMFF. The DNA for the CDR3 is TGTGCCTGTGACACCTGGGGACCAAGCTCCTGGGACACCCGACAGATGTTTTTC.

As to this clone: Additional DNA sequences in this sample encode the identical CDR3. V gene TRDV2 combines with J gene TRDJ3; 8 bases match TRDD3. Germline assignment: CDR1 GEAIGNYY and CDR2 EKD. The junction had 5 bases not matched to a gene; V was cut back by 1 base and J by 1 base. The CDR3 extends over 18 amino acids. The DNA for the CDR3 is TGTGCCTGTGACACTGGGGGATTCGGTTCCTGGGACACCCGACAGATGTTTTTC. Protein: CACDTGGFGSWDTRQMFF.

This clone has just a few counts. The protein given by TCRdb reflects a much larger clone and differs at residue 7 from this DNA's translation, likely from a read error; the protein shown is the DNA's translation. The V call is TRDV2, the J call TRDJ1; 7 nucleotides line up with TRDD3. V gave up 0 bases and J gave up 0 bases; unmatched junction bases: 9. This CDR3 spans 17 amino acids. The germline gives CDR1 GEAIGNYY, CDR2 EKD. CDR3 amino acids: CACDTAWGYHYTDKLIF. The CDR3 DNA is TGTGCCTGTGACACCGCCTGGGGATATCATTACACCGATAAACTCATCTTT.

Comment on this clone: TCRdb's protein for this DNA is that of a much larger clone and differs from the translation at residue 10, likely a read error; the protein shown is the DNA translation. This chain joins TRDV2 and TRDJ2, with TRDD3 matching 12 bases. CDR1 is GEAIGNYY, CDR2 EKD, per germline. CDR3 size: 16 residues. The chain's CDR3 is CACDILGDTFTAQLFF. Written as DNA, the CDR3 is TGTGCCTGTGACATACTGGGGGATACTTTTACAGCACAACTCTTCTTT.

Concerning this clone itself: With a much larger clone just one base away, this may be a read error. The chain uses TRDV2 and TRDJ3, with TRDD3 identical over 8 bases. Germline-derived CDR1 and CDR2 are GEAIGNYY and EKD. The CDR3 is 19 residues long. The CDR3 region has the DNA TGTGCCTGTAACACCGTACTGGGGGTTAGCTCCTGGGACACCCGACAGATGTTTTTC. This encodes CACNTVLGVSSWDTRQMFF.

A few counts support this clone. This sequence may be a read error, since a much larger clone differs from it by one base. This chain links TRDV2 with TRDJ3, with 9 bases fitting TRDD3. After removal of 0 bases from V and 3 bases from J, the junction contained 2 bases not matched to a gene. CDR1 and CDR2 from the germline V gene are GEAIGNYY and EKD. CDR3 length: 17 residues. CDR3 amino acids: CACDTGGYFWDTRQMFF. CDR3 coding DNA: TGTGCCTGTGACACCGGGGGATACTTCTGGGACACCCGACAGATGTTTTTC.

CDR3 in DNA: TGTGCCTGTGACACCGTGGCTGGGGGTTACCGAGAGTACACCGATAAACTCATCTTT. Translating it yields CACDTVAGGYREYTDKLIF. This chain uses TRDV2 with TRDJ1; 7 bases match TRDD3. Germline V gene sequence: CDR1 GEAIGNYY, CDR2 EKD. V gave up 0 bases and J gave up 0 bases; unmatched junction bases: 15. This CDR3 comprises 19 residues.

The chain has TRDV1 and TRDJ3; 8 bases line up with TRDD3. CDR1 is TSWWSYY, CDR2 QGS, per germline. The J segment lost 3 bases and the V segment lost 2 bases, leaving 0 bases of the junction unmatched. The CDR3 runs to 16 residues. The CDR3 DNA reads TGTGCTCTTGGGGAAGGGGGATACTGGGACACCCGACAGATGTTTTTC. Its translation is CALGEGGYWDTRQMFF.

Within the sample, this clone is medium-sized. The sample contains more than one DNA sequence encoding this CDR3. The V call is TRDV2, the J call TRDJ3; 7 bases are shared with TRDD3. Germline assignment: CDR1 GEAIGNYY and CDR2 EKD. The CDR3 has 17 amino acids. Unmatched junction bases numbered 3, after V lost 0 bases and J lost 2 bases. CDR3 DNA: TGTGCCTGTGACACCGTACTGGGGCCCTGGGACACCCGACAGATGTTTTTC. Translating it yields CACDTVLGPWDTRQMFF.

As for this clone: Its ends do not fully match the called genes, so a read error is possible. The chain employs TRDV2 and TRDJ3; maybe TRDD3 (6 bases). Germline lookup yields CDR1 GEAIGNYY and CDR2 EKD. The CDR3 loop spans 18 amino acids. As DNA, the CDR3 is TGTGCCTGTGGCACCCTTGGGGGCCTCTCCTGGGACACCCGACAGATGTTTTTC. Translated, it gives CACGTLGGLSWDTRQMFF.

This clone has only a few counts. Since a much larger clone is just one base distant, this may be a read error. The sample contains more than one DNA sequence encoding this CDR3. The genes are TRDV2 and TRDJ3; 10 nucleotides align to TRDD3. CDR3 length: 18 amino acids. Germline lookup yields CDR1 GEAIGNYY and CDR2 EKD. The DNA for the CDR3 is TGTGCCTGTGACACCGGGGGATACGGGTCCTGGGACACCCGACAGATGTTCTTC. This translates into CACDTGGYGSWDTRQMFF.

In its sample, this clone is medium-sized. The sample holds other DNA sequences that translate to the same CDR3. This chain joins TRDV2 and TRDJ3; TRDD3 aligns across 11 bases. Germline CDR1 GEAIGNYY, CDR2 EKD. After removal of 2 bases from V and 0 bases from J, the junction contained 8 bases not matched to a gene. The CDR3 totals 20 residues. In nucleotides, the CDR3 is TGTGCCTGTGACAAGGTACTGGGGGATAAAAGCTCCTGGGACACCCGACAGATGTTTTTC. Protein product: CACDKVLGDKSSWDTRQMFF.

A word on this clone: At one end, the junction sequence differs from germline, possibly due to a read error. Other DNA sequences in the same sample also yield this CDR3. V is TRDV2 and J is TRDJ3, with 13 bases that match TRDD3. Germline loops: CDR1 GEAIGNYY, CDR2 EKD. The CDR3 loop spans 19 amino acids. Here the CDR3 reads CACDKYWGIRSWDTRQMFF. The CDR3 nucleotides read TGTGCTTGTGACAAGTACTGGGGGATACGCTCCTGGGACACCCGACAGATGTTTTTC.

This clone came up a few times. This chain connects TRDV1 to TRDJ2; 9 bases fit TRDD3. Germline V gene lookup returns CDR1 TSWWSYY and CDR2 QGS. The CDR3 covers 15 residues. The V and J ends lost 4 bases and 3 bases, in that order; junction bases with no gene match: 3. CDR3 protein: CALGGWGIMTAQLFF. The CDR3 DNA reads as TGTGCTCTTGGGGGATGGGGGATAATGACAGCACAACTCTTCTTT.

This clone was counted a few times. TCRdb's protein and the DNA translation differ at residue 4; the protein here comes from the DNA. The chain recombines TRDV2 with TRDJ3; D may be TRDD3 (6 bases). The CDR3 spans 18 residues. Germline CDR1 and CDR2: GEAIGNYY and EKD. CDR3 amino acids: CACGTGDSFSWDTRQMFF. CDR3 nucleotides: TGTGCCTGTGGCACCGGGGATTCCTTCTCCTGGGACACCCGACAGATGTTTTTC.

About this clone itself: A clone one base away is much larger, so this may be a read error. The CDR3 bases are TGTGCCTGTGACCCCGTCAGTACTGGGGGATACGTCTCCTGGGACACCCTACAGATGTTTTTC. Translated: CACDPVSTGGYVSWDTLQMFF. This chain links TRDV2 with TRDJ3; 13 bases are shared with TRDD3. The CDR3 runs 21 residues. In germline, CDR1 is GEAIGNYY, CDR2 EKD.

This clone was found a few times. A much larger clone sits a single nucleotide away, making a read error possible. The chain links TRDV2 to TRDJ2; 10 bases map to TRDD3. The CDR3 runs to 17 residues. Looked up from germline, CDR1 is GEAIGNYY and CDR2 is EKD. The CDR3 spells CAFDNLGDTSLTAQLFF. CDR3 DNA sequence: TGTGCCTTTGACAACTTGGGGGATACCTCTTTGACAGCACAACTCTTCTTT.

Judged by abundance, this clone is medium-sized. It differs at one base from a far larger clone, so likely a read error. Other DNA sequences of this sample code for an identical CDR3. The CDR3 DNA sequence: TGTGCCTGTGACGCACTGGGGGACACCGATAAACTCATCTTT. This encodes CACDALGDTDKLIF. This sequence joins TRDV2 and TRDJ1; 8 bases are a match to TRDD3. This CDR3 has 14 residues. The V gene end was trimmed by 3 bases and the J gene end by 0 bases; junction bases not matched to a gene: 2. CDR1 and CDR2 (germline): GEAIGNYY, EKD.